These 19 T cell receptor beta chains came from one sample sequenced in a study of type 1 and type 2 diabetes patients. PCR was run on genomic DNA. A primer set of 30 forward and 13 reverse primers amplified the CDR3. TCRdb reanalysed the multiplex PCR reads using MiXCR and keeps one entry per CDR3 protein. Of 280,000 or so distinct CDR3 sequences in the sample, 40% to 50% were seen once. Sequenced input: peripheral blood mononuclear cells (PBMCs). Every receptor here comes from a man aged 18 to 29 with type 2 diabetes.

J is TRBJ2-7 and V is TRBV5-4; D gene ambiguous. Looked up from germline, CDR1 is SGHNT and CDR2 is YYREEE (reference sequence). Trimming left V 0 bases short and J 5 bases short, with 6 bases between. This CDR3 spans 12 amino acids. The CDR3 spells CASSLGLNEQYF. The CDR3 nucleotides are TGTGCCAGCAGCTTGGGGCTTAACGAGCAGTACTTC.

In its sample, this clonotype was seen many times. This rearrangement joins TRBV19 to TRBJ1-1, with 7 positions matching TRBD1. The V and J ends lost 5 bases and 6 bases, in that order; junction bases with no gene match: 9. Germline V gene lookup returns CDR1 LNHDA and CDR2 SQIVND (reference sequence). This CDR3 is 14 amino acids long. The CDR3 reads CASSFWDSYSEAFF. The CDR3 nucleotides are TGTGCCAGTAGTTTTTGGGACAGCTACTCTGAAGCTTTCTTT.

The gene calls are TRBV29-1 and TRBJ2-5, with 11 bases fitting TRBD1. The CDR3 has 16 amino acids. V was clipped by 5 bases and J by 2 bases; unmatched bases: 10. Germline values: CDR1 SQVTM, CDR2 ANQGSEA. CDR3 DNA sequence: TGCAGCGTTAAGCTTGCCGGGACAGGGGGTCAAGAGACCCAGTACTTC. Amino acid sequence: CSVKLAGTGGQETQYF.

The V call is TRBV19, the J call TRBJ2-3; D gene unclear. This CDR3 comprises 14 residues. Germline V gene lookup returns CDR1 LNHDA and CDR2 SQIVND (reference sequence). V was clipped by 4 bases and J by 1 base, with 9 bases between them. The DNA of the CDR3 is TGTGCCAGTAGTAAAGGAGTGGGCACAGATACGCAGTATTTT. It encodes CASSKGVGTDTQYF.

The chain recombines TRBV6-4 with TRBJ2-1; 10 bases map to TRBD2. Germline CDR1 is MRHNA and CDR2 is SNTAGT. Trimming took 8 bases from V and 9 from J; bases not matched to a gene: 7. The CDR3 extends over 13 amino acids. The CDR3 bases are TGTGCCAGCGCGTCTAGCGGGGGAGGTGAGCAGTTCTTC. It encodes CASASSGGGEQFF.

This CDR3 reads CAILGGSSETQYF. CDR3 in DNA: TGTGCCATCTTAGGGGGGAGTTCGGAGACCCAGTACTTC. J is TRBJ2-5 and V is TRBV28; D may correspond to TRBD1 or TRBD2 (6 bases each). The CDR3 is 13 amino acids. Trimming removed 10 bases from V and 5 bases from J, with 17 bases in between. Germline assignment: CDR1 MDHEN and CDR2 SYDVKM.

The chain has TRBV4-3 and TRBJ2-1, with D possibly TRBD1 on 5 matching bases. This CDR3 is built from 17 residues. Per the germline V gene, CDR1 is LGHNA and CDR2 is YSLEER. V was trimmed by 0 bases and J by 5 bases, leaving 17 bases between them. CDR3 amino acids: CASSQDRQGPINNEQFF. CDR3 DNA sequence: TGCGCCAGCAGCCAAGATCGGCAGGGCCCCATTAACAATGAGCAGTTCTTC.

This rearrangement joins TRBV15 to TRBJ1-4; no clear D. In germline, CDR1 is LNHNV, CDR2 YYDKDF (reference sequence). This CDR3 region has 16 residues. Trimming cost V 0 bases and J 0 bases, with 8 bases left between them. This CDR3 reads CATSRDTGATNEKLFF. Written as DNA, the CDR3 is TGTGCCACCAGCAGAGATACGGGCGCAACTAATGAAAAACTGTTTTTT.

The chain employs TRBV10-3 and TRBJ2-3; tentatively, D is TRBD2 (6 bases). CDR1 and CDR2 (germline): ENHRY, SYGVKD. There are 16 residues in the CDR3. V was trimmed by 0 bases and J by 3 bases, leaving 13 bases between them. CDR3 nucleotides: TGTGCCATCAGTGAGTCGGGGCGGGGAGATACAGATACGCAGTATTTT. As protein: CAISESGRGDTDTQYF.

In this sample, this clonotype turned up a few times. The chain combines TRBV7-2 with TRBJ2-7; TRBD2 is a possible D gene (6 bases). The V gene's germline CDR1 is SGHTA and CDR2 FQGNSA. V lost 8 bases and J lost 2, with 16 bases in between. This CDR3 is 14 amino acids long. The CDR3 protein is CASFSEGLPYEQYF. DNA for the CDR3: TGTGCCAGCTTCTCAGAGGGACTCCCCTACGAGCAGTACTTC.

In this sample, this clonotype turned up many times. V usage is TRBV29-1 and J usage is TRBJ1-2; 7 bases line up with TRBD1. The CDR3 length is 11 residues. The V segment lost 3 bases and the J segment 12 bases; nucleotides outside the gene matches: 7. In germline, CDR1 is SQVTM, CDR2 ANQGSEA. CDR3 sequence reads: CSVESETGHTF. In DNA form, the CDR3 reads TGCAGCGTTGAGTCGGAGACAGGGCACACCTTC.

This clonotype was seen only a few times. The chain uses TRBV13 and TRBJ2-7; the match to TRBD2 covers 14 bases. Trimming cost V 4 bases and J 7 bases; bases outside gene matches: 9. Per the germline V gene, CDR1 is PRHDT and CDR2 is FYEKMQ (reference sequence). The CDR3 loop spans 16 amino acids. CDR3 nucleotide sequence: TGTGCCAGCAGCTCGGAGGGACTAGCGGGAGCAGATGAGCAGTACTTC. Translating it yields CASSSEGLAGADEQYF. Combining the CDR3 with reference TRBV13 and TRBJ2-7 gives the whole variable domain AAGVIQSPRHLIKEKRETATLKCYPIPRHDTVYWYQQGPGQDPQFLISFYEKMQSDKGSIPDRFSAQQFSDYHSELNMSSLELGDSALYFCASSSEGLAGADEQYFGPGTRLTVT.

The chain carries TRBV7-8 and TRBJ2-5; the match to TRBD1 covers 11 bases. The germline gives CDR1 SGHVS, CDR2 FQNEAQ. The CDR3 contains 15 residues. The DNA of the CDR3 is TGTGCTGCTCAGAGGACAGGGGGCAAGGGAGAGACCCAGTACTTC. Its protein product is CAAQRTGGKGETQYF. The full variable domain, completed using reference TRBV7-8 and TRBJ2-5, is GAGVSQSPRYKVAKRGQDVALRCDPISGHVSLFWYQQALGQGPEFLTYFQNEAQLDKSGLPSDRFFAERPEGSVSTLKIQRTQQEDSAVYLCAAQRTGGKGETQYFGPGTRLLVL.

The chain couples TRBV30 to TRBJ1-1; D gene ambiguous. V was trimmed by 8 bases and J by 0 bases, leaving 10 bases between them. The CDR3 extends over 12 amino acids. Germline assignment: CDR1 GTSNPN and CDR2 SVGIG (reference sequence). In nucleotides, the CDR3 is TGTGCCCGGCGCAGTTTGAACACTGAAGCTTTCTTT. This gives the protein CARRSLNTEAFF.

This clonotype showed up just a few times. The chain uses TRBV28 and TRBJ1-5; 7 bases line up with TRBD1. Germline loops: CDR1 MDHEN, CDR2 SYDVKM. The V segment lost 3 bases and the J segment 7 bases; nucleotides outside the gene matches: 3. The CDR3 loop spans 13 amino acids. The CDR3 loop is CASSLGTDQPQHF. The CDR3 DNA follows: TGTGCCAGCAGTTTGGGGACAGACCAGCCCCAGCATTTT.

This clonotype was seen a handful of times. CDR3 in amino acids: CAWTPVQGFPGYTF. The DNA for the CDR3 is TGTGCCTGGACCCCCGTTCAGGGTTTCCCGGGCTACACCTTC. V gene TRBV30 combines with J gene TRBJ1-2; D perhaps matches TRBD1 (5 bases). Germline CDR1 is GTSNPN and CDR2 is SVGIG (reference sequence). V was clipped by 4 bases and J by 8 bases, with 20 bases between them. The CDR3 is 14 residues long.

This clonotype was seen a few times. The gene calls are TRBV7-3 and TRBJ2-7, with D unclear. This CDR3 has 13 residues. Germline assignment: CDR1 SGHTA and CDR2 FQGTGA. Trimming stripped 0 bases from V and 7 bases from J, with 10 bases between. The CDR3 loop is CASSLTDLREQYF. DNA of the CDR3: TGTGCCAGCAGCTTAACCGACCTTCGGGAGCAGTACTTC.

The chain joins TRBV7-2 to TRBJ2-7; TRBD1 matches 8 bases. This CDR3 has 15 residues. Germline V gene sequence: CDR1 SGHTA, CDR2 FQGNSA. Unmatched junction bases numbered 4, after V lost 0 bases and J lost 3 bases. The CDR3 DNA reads TGTGCCAGCAGCTTAGCCGGGACAGGTGTCTACGAGCAGTACTTC. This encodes CASSLAGTGVYEQYF. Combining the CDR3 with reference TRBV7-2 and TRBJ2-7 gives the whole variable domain GAGVSQSPSNKVTEKGKDVELRCDPISGHTALYWYRQSLGQGLEFLIYFQGNSAPDKSGLPSDRFSAERTGGSVSTLTIQRTQQEDSAVYLCASSLAGTGVYEQYFGPGTRLTVT.

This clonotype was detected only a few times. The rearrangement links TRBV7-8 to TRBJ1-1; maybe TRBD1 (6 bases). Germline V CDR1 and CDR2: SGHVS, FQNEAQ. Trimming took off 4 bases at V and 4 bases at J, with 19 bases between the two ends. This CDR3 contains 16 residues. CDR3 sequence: CASSWGQRTMSTEAFF. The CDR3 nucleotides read TGTGCCAGCAGCTGGGGACAACGCACCATGAGCACTGAAGCTTTCTTT.